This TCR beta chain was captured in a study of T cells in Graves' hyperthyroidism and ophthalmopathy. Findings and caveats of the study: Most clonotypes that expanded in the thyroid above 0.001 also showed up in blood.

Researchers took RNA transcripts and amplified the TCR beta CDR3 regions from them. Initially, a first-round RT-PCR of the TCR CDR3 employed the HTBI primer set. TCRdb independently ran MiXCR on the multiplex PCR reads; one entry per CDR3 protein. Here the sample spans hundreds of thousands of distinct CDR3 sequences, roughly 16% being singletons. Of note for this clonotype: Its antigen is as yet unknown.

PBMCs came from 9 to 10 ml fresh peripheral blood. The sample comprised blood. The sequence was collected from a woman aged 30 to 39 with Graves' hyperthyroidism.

This chain's CDR3 is CASSFFSRILDTGELFF. For the CDR3, the DNA is TGTGCCAGCAGCTTTTTCAGTCGGATCCTTGACACCGGGGAGCTGTTTTTT. V is TRBV7-2 and J is TRBJ2-2; D remains unclear. Germline CDR1 SGHTA, CDR2 FQGNSA. The V gene lost 3 bases and the J gene lost 3 bases, with 17 bases spanning the gap. The CDR3 is made up of 17 amino acids.